This T cell receptor (beta chain) was sequenced in a study of PD-1 blockade in mismatch repair-deficient tumors (dated by TCRdb to about 2017). About the study as a whole: Between September 2013 and late 2016, 86 consecutive patients with 11 to 13 mismatch repair-deficient cancer types, all previously treated and progressing, were enrolled in the trial. Deep sequencing of TCR CDR3 regions was used to track tumor-associated T cell clones in peripheral blood of patients responding to PD-1 blockade.

General study outcomes and caveats: After pembrolizumab, tumor-resident clones, which were often undetectable in blood before treatment, expanded rapidly and then contracted, generally ahead of radiologic responses.

For each enrolled patient, mismatch repair deficiency was established using either polymerase chain reaction or immunohistochemistry. TCR sequencing was performed for a few patients who responded to pembrolizumab therapy. The phase II trial prospectively tested pembrolizumab PD-1 blockade in advanced mismatch repair-deficient cancers regardless of tissue of origin. Peripheral blood T cell samples were gathered serially, both before PD-1 blockade started and at multiple time points afterward. Blood sampling time points were reported as weeks after the first dose of pembrolizumab. The library was generated by the immunoSEQ multiplex PCR assay. TCRdb limited this immuneACCESS table to in-frame rearrangements with V and J called. A share of clones is missing; checked studies link under half to unresolved V genes, and the rest is unexplained. Within this sample are approximately 79,000 clones, with about four fifths of them counted one time only. Approximately 5.5% of the sample is in the top ten clones.

The CDR3 starts with the cysteine, ends with the phenylalanine, and has 16 residues. CDR3 DNA is the only sequence kept; it has 48 bases, read in frame from the first base. The germline V gene (reference sequence) supplies CDR1 SGHNT and CDR2 YYREEE. Trimmed from V: 0 bases; trimmed from J: 0 bases; junction bases lacking a gene match: 4. With respect to this clone: Its antigen is still unknown. Base qualities are not provided; no much larger clone lies one nucleotide away.

Here the chain combines TRBV5-4 and TRBJ2-5, and TRBD1 aligns with 8 junction nucleotides. This material consisted of peripheral blood, taken 44 weeks after starting pembrolizumab. This clonotype was obtained from an adult with mismatch repair-deficient cancer. The CDR3 protein sequence reads: CASSLGAGGDQETQYF. The nucleotide sequence reads as follows: TGTGCCAGCAGCTTGGGAGCAGGGGGCGACCAAGAGACCCAGTACTTC.